These 3 T cell receptor beta chains came from one sample sequenced in a study of vaccination effects on CD4 cells after COVID-19. Sequenced by immunoSEQ multiplex PCR; TCRdb stores in-frame clones only, minus some. Seen here are around 25,000 clones, approximately 72% observed once, and the top ten hold about 10%. After expansion with viral peptide pools in the ViraFEST assay, antigen-specific CD4+ T cells were sequenced. Researchers isolated CD4+ T cells once roughly nine days of culture had elapsed. All vaccine recipients tested negative for nucleocapsid antibodies and had never contracted SARS-CoV-2 infection. For these TCRs, the target antigens are not known. The sample was CD4+ T cells from PBMCs cultured with SARS-CoV-2 spike peptides, taken before COVID-19 vaccination. The receptors were gathered from a human donor who received a COVID-19 vaccine.

This chain links TRBV5-4 with TRBJ2-3; D unresolved. CDR3 size: 11 residues. Germline V CDR1 and CDR2: SGHNT, YYREEE (reference sequence). V was clipped by 1 base and J by 5 bases, with 2 bases between them. CDR3 sequence (DNA): TGTGCCAGCAGCTTGCAAGATACGCAGTATTTT. Amino acids: CASSLQDTQYF. Looking up the rest from reference TRBV5-4 and TRBJ2-3 gives the full variable domain: ETGVTQSPTHLIKTRGQQVTLRCSSQSGHNTVSWYQQALGQGPQFIFQYYREEENGRGNFPPRFSGLQFPNYSSELNVNALELDDSALYLCASSLQDTQYFGPGTRLTVL.

The chain couples TRBV18 to TRBJ2-5, with TRBD2 matching 12 bases. The CDR3 is 14 amino acids. Germline CDR1 is KGHSH and CDR2 is LQKENI. Trimming took 3 bases from V and 5 from J; bases not matched to a gene: 1. CDR3 DNA: TGTGCCAGCTCACCGCTAGCGGGAGGGGAGACCCAGTACTTC. Amino acids: CASSPLAGGETQYF. Filled out from reference TRBV18 and TRBJ2-5, the complete variable domain reads NAGVMQNPRHLVRRRGQEARLRCSPMKGHSHVYWYRQLPEEGLKFMVYLQKENIIDESGMPKERFSAEFPKEGPSILRIQQVVRGDSAAYFCASSPLAGGETQYFGPGTRLLVL.

The rearrangement joins TRBV3-1 (or the pseudogene TRBV3-2) to TRBJ2-7; a possible D gene is TRBD1 (5 bases). Between the trimmed V and J ends, which lost 4 bases and 3 bases, there was a span of 16 bases. Germline V gives CDR1 LGHDT, CDR2 YNNKEL (reference sequence). The CDR3 extends over 15 amino acids. The CDR3 loop is CASSRDDSYLYEQYF. CDR3 coding DNA: TGTGCCAGCAGCCGAGATGACAGTTATCTCTACGAGCAGTACTTC.